This T cell receptor (beta chain) comes out of a study of CD8+CD57+ T cells in acquired aplastic anemia. Study in general: Yields of DNA that came from sorted CD4+ and CD8+ cells averaged roughly 3.2 ug.

The patients chosen for sequencing had shown expansion of CD8+CD57+ cells (detected by flow cytometry). Severe acquired aplastic anemia affected all patients. There was no therapy given to any patient before the blood sampling took place. Investigators profiled TCR beta VDJ and CDR3 from genomic DNA template. TCRdb re-analysed the reads in MiXCR, keeping a single row per CDR3 protein. Of approximately 300,000 distinct CDR3 sequences listed, 45% to 65% were seen once; the top ten hold 1.3%. The specimen was sorted CD4+, CD8+, or CD8+CD57+ T cells (not recorded which) from PBMCs. This receptor was taken from a human donor with aplastic anemia.

DNA of the CDR3: TGCAGTGCTAGAGACTCGCAAGAGGGCCCAGATACGCAGTATTTT. Residues: CSARDSQEGPDTQYF. The chain uses TRBV20-1 and TRBJ2-3, with TRBD2 as a possible D gene (5 bases). The length of the CDR3 is 15 residues. Trimming left V 0 bases short and J 4 bases short, with 14 bases between. Germline-derived CDR1 and CDR2 are DFQATT and SNEGSKA (reference sequence).